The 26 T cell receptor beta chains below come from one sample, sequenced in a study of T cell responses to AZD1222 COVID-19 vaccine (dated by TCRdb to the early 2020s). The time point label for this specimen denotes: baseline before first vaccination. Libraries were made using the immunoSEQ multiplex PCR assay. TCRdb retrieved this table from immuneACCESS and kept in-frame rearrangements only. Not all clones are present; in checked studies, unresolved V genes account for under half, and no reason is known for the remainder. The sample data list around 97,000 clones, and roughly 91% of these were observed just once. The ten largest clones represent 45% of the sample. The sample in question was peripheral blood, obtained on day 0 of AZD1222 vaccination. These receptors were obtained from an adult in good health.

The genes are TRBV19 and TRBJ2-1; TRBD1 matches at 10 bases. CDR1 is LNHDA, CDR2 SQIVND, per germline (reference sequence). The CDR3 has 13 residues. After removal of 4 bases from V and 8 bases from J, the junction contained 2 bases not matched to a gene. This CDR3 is CASSRDRGHEQFF. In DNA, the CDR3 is TGTGCCAGTAGTAGGGACAGGGGCCATGAGCAGTTCTTC.

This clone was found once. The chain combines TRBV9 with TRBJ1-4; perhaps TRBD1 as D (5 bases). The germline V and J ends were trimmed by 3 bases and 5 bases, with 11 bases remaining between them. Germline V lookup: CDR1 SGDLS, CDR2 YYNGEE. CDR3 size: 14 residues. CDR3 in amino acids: CASSDGGTNEKLFF. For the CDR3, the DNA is TGTGCCAGCAGCGATGGTGGGACGAATGAAAAACTGTTTTTT. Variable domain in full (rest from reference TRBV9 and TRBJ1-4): DSGVTQTPKHLITATGQRVTLRCSPRSGDLSVYWYQQSLDQGLQFLIQYYNGEERAKGNILERFSAQQFPDLHSELNLSSLELGDSALYFCASSDGGTNEKLFFGSGTQLSVL.

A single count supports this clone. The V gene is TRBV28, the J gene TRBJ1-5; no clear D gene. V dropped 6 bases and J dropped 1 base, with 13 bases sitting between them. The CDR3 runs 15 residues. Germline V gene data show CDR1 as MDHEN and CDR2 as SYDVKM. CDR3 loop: CASSPGKRSNQPQHF. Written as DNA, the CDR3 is TGTGCCAGCAGCCCGGGTAAGCGGAGCAATCAGCCCCAGCATTTT. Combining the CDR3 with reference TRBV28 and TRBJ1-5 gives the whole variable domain DVKVTQSSRYLVKRTGEKVFLECVQDMDHENMFWYRQDPGLGLRLIYFSYDVKMKEKGDIPEGYSVSREKKERFSLILESASTNQTSMYLCASSPGKRSNQPQHFGDGTRLSIL.

The CDR3 bases are TGTGCCAGCAGTTACACCTATGGCTACACCTTC. Translating gives CASSYTYGYTF. The chain couples TRBV6-2 or TRBV6-3 to TRBJ1-2; D not certain. The germline V and J ends were trimmed by 2 bases and 4 bases, with 2 bases remaining between them. The CDR3 spans 11 residues. Germline loops: CDR1 MNHEY, CDR2 SVGEGT.

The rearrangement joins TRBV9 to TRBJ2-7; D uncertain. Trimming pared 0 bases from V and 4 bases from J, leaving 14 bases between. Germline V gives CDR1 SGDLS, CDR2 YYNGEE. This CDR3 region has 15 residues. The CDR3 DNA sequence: TGTGCCAGCAGCGTAGACCAGCTCCCCAATTACGAGCAGTACTTC. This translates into CASSVDQLPNYEQYF.

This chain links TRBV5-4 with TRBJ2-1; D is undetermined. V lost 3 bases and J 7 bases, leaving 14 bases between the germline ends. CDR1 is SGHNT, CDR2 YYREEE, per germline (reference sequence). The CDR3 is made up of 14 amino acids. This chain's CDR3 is CASSSKTTANEQFF. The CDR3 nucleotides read TGTGCCAGCAGCTCCAAAACGACCGCAAATGAGCAGTTCTTC.

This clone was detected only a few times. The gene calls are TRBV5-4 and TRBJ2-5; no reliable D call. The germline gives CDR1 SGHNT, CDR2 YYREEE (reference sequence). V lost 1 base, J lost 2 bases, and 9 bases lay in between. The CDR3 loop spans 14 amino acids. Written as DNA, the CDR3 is TGTGCCAGCAGCTTGTATTCCGGTCAAGAGACCCAGTACTTC. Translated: CASSLYSGQETQYF.

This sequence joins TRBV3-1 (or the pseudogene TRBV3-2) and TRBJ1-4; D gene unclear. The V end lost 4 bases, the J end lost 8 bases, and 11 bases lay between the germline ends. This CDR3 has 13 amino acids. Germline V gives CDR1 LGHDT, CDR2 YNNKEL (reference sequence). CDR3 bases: TGTGCCAGCAGCCTACTAGAGGGCGAAAAACTGTTTTTT. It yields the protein CASSLLEGEKLFF.

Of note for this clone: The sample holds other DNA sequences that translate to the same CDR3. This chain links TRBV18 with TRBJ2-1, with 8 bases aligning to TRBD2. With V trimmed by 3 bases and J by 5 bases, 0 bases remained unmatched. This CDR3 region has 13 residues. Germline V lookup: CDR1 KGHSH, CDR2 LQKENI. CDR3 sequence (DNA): TGTGCCAGCTCACCGGGACTAGACAATGAGCAGTTCTTC. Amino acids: CASSPGLDNEQFF.

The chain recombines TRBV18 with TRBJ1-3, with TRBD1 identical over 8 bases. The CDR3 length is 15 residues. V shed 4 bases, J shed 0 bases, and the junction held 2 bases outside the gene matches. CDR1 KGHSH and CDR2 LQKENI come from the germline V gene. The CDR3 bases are TGTGCCAGCTCACGAGGACAGGGCTCTGGAAACACCATATATTTT. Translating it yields CASSRGQGSGNTIYF.

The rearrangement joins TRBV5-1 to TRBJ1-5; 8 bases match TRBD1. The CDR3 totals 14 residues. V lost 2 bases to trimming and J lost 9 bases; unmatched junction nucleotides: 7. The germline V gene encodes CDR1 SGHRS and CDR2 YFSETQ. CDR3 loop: CASSLGQGGGPQHF. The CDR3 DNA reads TGCGCCAGCAGCTTAGGACAGGGTGGGGGGCCCCAGCATTTT.

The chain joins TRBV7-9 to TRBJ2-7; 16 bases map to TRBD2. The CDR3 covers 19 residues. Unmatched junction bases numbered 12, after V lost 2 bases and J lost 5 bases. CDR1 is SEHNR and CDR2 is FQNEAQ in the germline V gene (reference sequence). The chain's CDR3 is CASSLLGGLAGGPGNEQYF. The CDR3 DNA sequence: TGTGCCAGCAGCTTACTCGGGGGACTAGCGGGAGGGCCGGGAAACGAGCAGTACTTC.

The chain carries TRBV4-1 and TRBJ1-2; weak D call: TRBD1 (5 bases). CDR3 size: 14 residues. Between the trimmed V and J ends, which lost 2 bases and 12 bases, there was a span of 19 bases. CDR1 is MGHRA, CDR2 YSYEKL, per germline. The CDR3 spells CASSQRLEGPRDTF. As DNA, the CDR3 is TGCGCCAGCAGCCAAAGGCTCGAGGGACCCAGGGACACCTTC.

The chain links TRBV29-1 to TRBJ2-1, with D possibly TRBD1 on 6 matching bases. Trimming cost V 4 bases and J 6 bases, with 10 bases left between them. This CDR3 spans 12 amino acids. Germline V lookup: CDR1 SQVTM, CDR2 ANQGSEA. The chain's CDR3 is CSVAGQFNEQFF. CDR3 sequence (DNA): TGCAGCGTTGCCGGACAGTTCAATGAGCAGTTCTTC.

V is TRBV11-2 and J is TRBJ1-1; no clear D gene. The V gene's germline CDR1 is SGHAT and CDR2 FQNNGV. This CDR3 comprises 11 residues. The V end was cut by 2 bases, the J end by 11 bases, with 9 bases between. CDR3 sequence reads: CASSLLGPAFF. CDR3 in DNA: TGTGCCAGCAGCTTATTAGGGCCTGCTTTCTTT.

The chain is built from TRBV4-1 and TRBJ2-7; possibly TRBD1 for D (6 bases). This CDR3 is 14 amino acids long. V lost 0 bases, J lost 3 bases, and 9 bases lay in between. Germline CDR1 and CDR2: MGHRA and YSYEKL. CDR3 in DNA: TGCGCCAGCAGCCAAGAGTCCAGGGGCTACGAGCAGTACTTC. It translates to CASSQESRGYEQYF.

Here the CDR3 reads CASSLGQGASTDTQYF. The CDR3 DNA reads as TGTGCCAGCAGCTTGGGGCAGGGGGCAAGCACAGATACGCAGTATTTT. The rearrangement links TRBV7-3 to TRBJ2-3; 8 bases are a match to TRBD1. Germline values: CDR1 SGHTA, CDR2 FQGTGA. V was pared by 3 bases and J by 0 bases, with 5 bases of the junction left unmatched. This CDR3 has 16 amino acids. Full variable domain (missing parts from reference TRBV7-3 and TRBJ2-3): GAGVSQTPSNKVTEKGKYVELRCDPISGHTALYWYRQSLGQGPEFLIYFQGTGAADDSGLPNDRFFAVRPEGSVSTLKIQRTERGDSAVYLCASSLGQGASTDTQYFGPGTRLTVL.

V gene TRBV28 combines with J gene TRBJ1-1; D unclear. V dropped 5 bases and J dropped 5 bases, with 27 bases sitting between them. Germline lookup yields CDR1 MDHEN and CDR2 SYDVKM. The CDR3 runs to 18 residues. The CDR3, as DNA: TGTGCCAGCAGTCCATCAACCGTCGGTCCCGGTGGTCGGACTGAAGCTTTCTTT. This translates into CASSPSTVGPGGRTEAFF.

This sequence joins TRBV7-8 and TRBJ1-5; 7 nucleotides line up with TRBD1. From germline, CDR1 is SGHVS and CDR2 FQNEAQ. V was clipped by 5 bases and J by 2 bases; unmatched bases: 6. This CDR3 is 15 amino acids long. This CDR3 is CASSRDRVGNQPQHF. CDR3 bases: TGTGCCAGCAGCCGCGACAGGGTCGGCAATCAGCCCCAGCATTTT.

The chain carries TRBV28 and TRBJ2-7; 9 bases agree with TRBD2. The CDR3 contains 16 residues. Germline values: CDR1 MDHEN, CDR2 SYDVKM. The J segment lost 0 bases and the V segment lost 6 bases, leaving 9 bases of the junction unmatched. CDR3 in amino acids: CASSPPLAGNSYEQYF. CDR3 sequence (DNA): TGTGCCAGCAGCCCACCCCTAGCGGGAAACTCCTACGAGCAGTACTTC.

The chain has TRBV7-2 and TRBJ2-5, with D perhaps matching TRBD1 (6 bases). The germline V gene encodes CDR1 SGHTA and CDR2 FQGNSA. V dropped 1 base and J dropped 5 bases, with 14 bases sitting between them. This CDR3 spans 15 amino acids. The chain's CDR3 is CASSLGSQRGETQYF. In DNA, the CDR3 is TGTGCCAGCAGCTTAGGGAGCCAAAGGGGGGAGACCCAGTACTTC.

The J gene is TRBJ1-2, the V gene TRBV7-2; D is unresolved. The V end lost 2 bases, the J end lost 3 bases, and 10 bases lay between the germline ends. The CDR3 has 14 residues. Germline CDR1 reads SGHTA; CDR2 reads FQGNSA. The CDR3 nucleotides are TGTGCCAGCAGCTTATTTAGGACGGACTATGGCTACACCTTC. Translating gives CASSLFRTDYGYTF.

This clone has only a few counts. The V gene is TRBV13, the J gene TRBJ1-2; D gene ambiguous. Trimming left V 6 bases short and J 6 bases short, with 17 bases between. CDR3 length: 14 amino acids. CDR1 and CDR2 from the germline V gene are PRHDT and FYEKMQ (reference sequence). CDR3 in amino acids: CASRFRWRLDGYTF. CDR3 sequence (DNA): TGTGCCAGCAGATTCCGTTGGAGGTTAGATGGCTACACCTTC. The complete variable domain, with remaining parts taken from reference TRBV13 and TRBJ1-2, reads AAGVIQSPRHLIKEKRETATLKCYPIPRHDTVYWYQQGPGQDPQFLISFYEKMQSDKGSIPDRFSAQQFSDYHSELNMSSLELGDSALYFCASRFRWRLDGYTFGSGTRLTVV.

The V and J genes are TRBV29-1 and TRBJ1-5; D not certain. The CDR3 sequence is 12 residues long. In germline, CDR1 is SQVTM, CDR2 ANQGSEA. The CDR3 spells CSVAASNQPQHF. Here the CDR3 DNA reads TGCAGTGTGGCGGCTAGCAATCAGCCCCAGCATTTT.

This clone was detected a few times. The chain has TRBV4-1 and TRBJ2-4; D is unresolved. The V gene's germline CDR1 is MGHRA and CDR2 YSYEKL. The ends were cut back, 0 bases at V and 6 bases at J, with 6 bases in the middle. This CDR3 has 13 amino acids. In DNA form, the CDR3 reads TGCGCCAGCAGCCAAGATCCTCTAAACATTCAGTACTTC. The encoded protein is CASSQDPLNIQYF.

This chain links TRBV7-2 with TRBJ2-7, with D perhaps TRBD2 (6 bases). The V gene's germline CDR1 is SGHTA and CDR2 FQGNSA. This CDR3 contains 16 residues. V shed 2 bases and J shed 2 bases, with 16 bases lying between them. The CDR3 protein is CASSLNGGVGTYEQYF. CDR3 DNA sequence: TGTGCCAGCAGCTTAAATGGCGGGGTTGGGACCTACGAGCAGTACTTC.